These T cell receptor beta chains were read from a single sample in a study of blood T cell repertoires in COVID-19. Method: immunoSEQ multiplex PCR; TCRdb's copy keeps in-frame clones and lacks some. The repertoire holds under 250,000 clones, with around nine tenths as singletons. Sequencing was done on a sample of peripheral blood. These receptors all stem from a man aged 25-40 years with COVID-19, enrolled during active disease. CDR3s include the opening cysteine and the closing phenylalanine or tryptophan. A D gene is named only where the DNA matches it firmly. Not every row has a clone size; where given, it reads once, few, many or a size class.

cdr3_aa: CASSRTGGAWETQYF; cdr3_nt: TGTGCCAGCAGTCGCACAGGGGGGGCTTGGGAGACCCAGTACTTC; j_call: TRBJ2-5; d_call: NA; v_call: TRBV6-2/TRBV6-3; cdr3_length: 15; clone_size: NA
cdr3_aa: CASSLGEGGYTF; cdr3_nt: TGTGCCAGCAGCTTGGGGGAGGGTGGCTACACCTTC; j_call: TRBJ1-2; d_call: NA; v_call: TRBV5-4; cdr3_length: 12; clone_size: few
cdr3_aa: CASSRTGREKLFF; cdr3_nt: TGTGCCAGCAGCCGGACAGGGAGGGAAAAACTGTTTTTT; j_call: TRBJ1-4; d_call: TRBD1; v_call: TRBV9; cdr3_length: 13; clone_size: NA
cdr3_aa: CASSLGAGGYNEQFF; cdr3_nt: TGTGCCAGCAGCTTAGGAGCGGGGGGTTACAATGAGCAGTTCTTC; j_call: TRBJ2-1; d_call: TRBD2; v_call: TRBV13; cdr3_length: 15; clone_size: NA
cdr3_aa: CASSLENSEGKLFF; cdr3_nt: TGTGCCAGCAGCTTAGAAAACTCGGAGGGAAAACTGTTTTTT; j_call: TRBJ1-4; d_call: NA; v_call: TRBV7-9; cdr3_length: 14; clone_size: NA
cdr3_aa: CASSHLRTGAYNSPLHF; cdr3_nt: TGTGCCAGCAGCCATCTACGGACAGGGGCCTATAATTCACCCCTCCACTTT; j_call: TRBJ1-6; d_call: TRBD1; v_call: TRBV3-1/TRBV3-2; cdr3_length: 17; clone_size: NA
cdr3_aa: CAISESPRSVNAEAFF; cdr3_nt: TGTGCCATCAGTGAGTCCCCCCGATCAGTGAACGCTGAAGCTTTCTTT; j_call: TRBJ1-1; d_call: NA; v_call: TRBV10-3; cdr3_length: 16; clone_size: once
cdr3_aa: CASSDYGGGTDTQYF; cdr3_nt: TGTGCCAGCAGTGATTACGGGGGAGGCACAGATACGCAGTATTTT; j_call: TRBJ2-3; d_call: NA; v_call: TRBV6-1; cdr3_length: 15; clone_size: once
cdr3_aa: CASSFAPTSGGYEQYF; cdr3_nt: TGTGCCAGCAGCTTCGCCCCGACTAGCGGGGGCTACGAGCAGTACTTC; j_call: TRBJ2-7; d_call: TRBD2; v_call: TRBV11-2; cdr3_length: 16; clone_size: once
cdr3_aa: CASSIGAGNQPQHF; cdr3_nt: TGTGCCAGTAGTATAGGGGCAGGAAATCAGCCCCAGCATTTT; j_call: TRBJ1-5; d_call: NA; v_call: TRBV19; cdr3_length: 14; clone_size: NA
cdr3_aa: CATSRALAGGLTDTQYF; cdr3_nt: TGTGCCACCAGCAGAGCGCTAGCGGGGGGACTCACAGATACGCAGTATTTT; j_call: TRBJ2-3; d_call: TRBD2; v_call: TRBV15; cdr3_length: 17; clone_size: once
cdr3_aa: CASSQVPGGSYEQYF; cdr3_nt: TGTGCCAGCAGCCAAGTTCCAGGGGGTAGCTACGAGCAGTACTTC; j_call: TRBJ2-7; d_call: TRBD1; v_call: TRBV3-1/TRBV3-2; cdr3_length: 15; clone_size: NA
cdr3_aa: CASSTRSRDRVTKGYTF; cdr3_nt: TGTGCCAGTAGTACTAGGTCCCGGGACAGGGTTACGAAAGGCTACACCTTC; j_call: TRBJ1-2; d_call: TRBD1; v_call: TRBV19; cdr3_length: 17; clone_size: once
cdr3_aa: CAWSGGGAAYEQYF; cdr3_nt: TGTGCCTGGAGTGGTGGCGGGGCCGCCTACGAGCAGTACTTC; j_call: TRBJ2-7; d_call: NA; v_call: TRBV30; cdr3_length: 14; clone_size: NA
cdr3_aa: CASRLTADNEQFF; cdr3_nt: TGTGCCAGCAGGCTGACAGCTGACAATGAGCAGTTCTTC; j_call: TRBJ2-1; d_call: NA; v_call: TRBV2; cdr3_length: 13; clone_size: NA
cdr3_aa: CASLPGLNTGELFF; cdr3_nt: TGTGCCAGCCTCCCGGGACTGAACACCGGGGAGCTGTTTTTT; j_call: TRBJ2-2; d_call: NA; v_call: TRBV6-5; cdr3_length: 14; clone_size: few
cdr3_aa: CAGRQGLNQPQHF; cdr3_nt: TGTGCCGGACGACAGGGGCTCAATCAGCCCCAGCATTTT; j_call: TRBJ1-5; d_call: TRBD1; v_call: TRBV2; cdr3_length: 13; clone_size: NA
cdr3_aa: CASRPGTVGLNSPLHF; cdr3_nt: TGCGCCAGCAGGCCAGGGACAGTGGGTCTCAATTCACCCCTCCACTTT; j_call: TRBJ1-6; d_call: TRBD1; v_call: TRBV4-1; cdr3_length: 16; clone_size: NA
cdr3_aa: CASSLRLAGAGEQYF; cdr3_nt: TGTGCCAGCAGCCTCCGACTAGCGGGGGCCGGGGAGCAGTACTTC; j_call: TRBJ2-7; d_call: TRBD2; v_call: TRBV7-6; cdr3_length: 15; clone_size: NA
cdr3_aa: CATSLTAGGGNQPQHF; cdr3_nt: TGTGCCACCAGCCTAACCGCGGGGGGAGGCAATCAGCCCCAGCATTTT; j_call: TRBJ1-5; d_call: NA; v_call: TRBV15; cdr3_length: 16; clone_size: NA
cdr3_aa: CASWEGGAREQYF; cdr3_nt: TGTGCCAGTTGGGAGGGGGGGGCCCGCGAGCAGTACTTC; j_call: TRBJ2-7; d_call: NA; v_call: TRBV12-3/TRBV12-4; cdr3_length: 13; clone_size: NA
cdr3_aa: CASSFRQGSWSGGNTGELFF; cdr3_nt: TGTGCCAGCAGCTTCCGACAGGGCAGTTGGAGCGGGGGTAACACCGGGGAGCTGTTTTTT; j_call: TRBJ2-2; d_call: NA; v_call: TRBV5-4; cdr3_length: 20; clone_size: NA
cdr3_aa: CASSLLWVLSGQDTDTQYF; cdr3_nt: TGCGCCAGCAGCTTGTTGTGGGTGTTGTCGGGACAGGACACAGATACGCAGTATTTT; j_call: TRBJ2-3; d_call: TRBD1; v_call: TRBV5-1; cdr3_length: 19; clone_size: NA
cdr3_aa: CASSQGATQYF; cdr3_nt: TGTGCCAGCAGCCAGGGGGCCACGCAGTATTTT; j_call: TRBJ2-3; d_call: TRBD1; v_call: TRBV2; cdr3_length: 11; clone_size: NA
cdr3_aa: CASSGGTEEYQPQHF; cdr3_nt: TGTGCCAGCAGCGGAGGGACAGAAGAATATCAGCCCCAGCATTTT; j_call: TRBJ1-5; d_call: TRBD1; v_call: TRBV5-6; cdr3_length: 15; clone_size: once
cdr3_aa: CASSLSWGQGVGGYTF; cdr3_nt: TGTGCCAGCAGTTTAAGCTGGGGACAGGGGGTTGGGGGCTACACCTTC; j_call: TRBJ1-2; d_call: TRBD1; v_call: TRBV27; cdr3_length: 16; clone_size: NA
cdr3_aa: CASSYAWGGDDYGYTF; cdr3_nt: TGTGCCAGCAGTTACGCATGGGGAGGGGACGACTATGGCTACACCTTC; j_call: TRBJ1-2; d_call: NA; v_call: TRBV6-5; cdr3_length: 16; clone_size: NA
cdr3_aa: CASSPGVISPLHF; cdr3_nt: TGTGCCAGTAGTCCCGGGGTAATTTCACCCCTCCACTTT; j_call: TRBJ1-6; d_call: NA; v_call: TRBV19; cdr3_length: 13; clone_size: NA
cdr3_aa: CASSQVFQGVSYGYTF; cdr3_nt: TGTGCCAGCAGCCAAGTTTTCCAGGGGGTGAGTTATGGCTACACCTTC; j_call: TRBJ1-2; d_call: TRBD1; v_call: TRBV3-1/TRBV3-2; cdr3_length: 16; clone_size: NA
cdr3_aa: CASSQDNYEQYF; cdr3_nt: TGCGCCAGCAGCCAAGATAACTACGAGCAGTACTTC; j_call: TRBJ2-7; d_call: NA; v_call: TRBV4-1; cdr3_length: 12; clone_size: NA
cdr3_aa: CASSVWGQGGSEAFF; cdr3_nt: TGTGCCAGCAGCGTATGGGGGCAGGGTGGATCTGAAGCTTTCTTT; j_call: TRBJ1-1; d_call: NA; v_call: TRBV9; cdr3_length: 15; clone_size: once
cdr3_aa: CSALSNEKLFF; cdr3_nt: TGCAGTGCTCTAAGTAATGAAAAACTGTTTTTT; j_call: TRBJ1-4; d_call: NA; v_call: TRBV20-1; cdr3_length: 11; clone_size: NA
cdr3_aa: CASSQGPGLAGAEWSQYF; cdr3_nt: TGCGCCAGCAGCCAAGGACCGGGACTAGCGGGGGCGGAGTGGTCCCAGTACTTC; j_call: TRBJ2-5; d_call: TRBD2; v_call: TRBV4-1; cdr3_length: 18; clone_size: NA
cdr3_aa: CASSIGDRASPDTQYF; cdr3_nt: TGTGCCAGCAGCATCGGGGACAGGGCATCTCCAGATACGCAGTATTTT; j_call: TRBJ2-3; d_call: TRBD1; v_call: TRBV5-4; cdr3_length: 16; clone_size: NA
cdr3_aa: CAISTQQSAGYTF; cdr3_nt: TGTGCCATCAGTACTCAACAGTCTGCGGGCTACACCTTC; j_call: TRBJ1-2; d_call: NA; v_call: TRBV10-3; cdr3_length: 13; clone_size: NA
cdr3_aa: CASSEFRGYSGNTIYF; cdr3_nt: TGTGCCAGCAGTGAATTCAGGGGGTATTCTGGAAACACCATATATTTT; j_call: TRBJ1-3; d_call: TRBD1; v_call: TRBV25-1; cdr3_length: 16; clone_size: NA
cdr3_aa: CAGTGNNSPLHF; cdr3_nt: TGTGCCGGGACAGGGAATAATTCACCCCTCCACTTT; j_call: TRBJ1-6; d_call: TRBD1; v_call: TRBV30; cdr3_length: 12; clone_size: NA
cdr3_aa: CASSKIYRDSGNTIYF; cdr3_nt: TGTGCCAGCAGCAAAATATACCGAGACTCTGGAAACACCATATATTTT; j_call: TRBJ1-3; d_call: NA; v_call: TRBV21-1; cdr3_length: 16; clone_size: NA
cdr3_aa: CASSPPSRGSYEQYF; cdr3_nt: TGTGCCAGCTCACCACCTTCGCGGGGCTCCTACGAGCAGTACTTC; j_call: TRBJ2-7; d_call: NA; v_call: TRBV18; cdr3_length: 15; clone_size: NA
cdr3_aa: CAWAGYNYGYTF; cdr3_nt: TGTGCCTGGGCAGGTTACAACTATGGCTACACCTTC; j_call: TRBJ1-2; d_call: NA; v_call: TRBV30; cdr3_length: 12; clone_size: NA
cdr3_aa: CASSAYGRTGNYGYTF; cdr3_nt: TGTGCCAGCAGTGCCTACGGACGGACAGGGAACTATGGCTACACCTTC; j_call: TRBJ1-2; d_call: TRBD1; v_call: TRBV25-1; cdr3_length: 16; clone_size: few
cdr3_aa: CASSVEAGGYTNYGYTF; cdr3_nt: TGTGCCAGCAGCGTAGAAGCAGGGGGGTATACTAACTATGGCTACACCTTC; j_call: TRBJ1-2; d_call: TRBD1; v_call: TRBV9; cdr3_length: 17; clone_size: NA
cdr3_aa: CAIRQKSSYEQYF; cdr3_nt: TGTGCCATCCGACAGAAGAGCTCCTACGAGCAGTACTTC; j_call: TRBJ2-7; d_call: NA; v_call: TRBV21-1; cdr3_length: 13; clone_size: NA
cdr3_aa: CASSPRQVYEQYF; cdr3_nt: TGTGCCAGCAGCCCTAGACAGGTTTACGAGCAGTACTTC; j_call: TRBJ2-7; d_call: NA; v_call: TRBV7-2; cdr3_length: 13; clone_size: NA
cdr3_aa: CSVGQGLGGYTF; cdr3_nt: TGCAGCGTGGGACAGGGGCTGGGTGGCTACACCTTC; j_call: TRBJ1-2; d_call: TRBD1; v_call: TRBV29-1; cdr3_length: 12; clone_size: NA
cdr3_aa: CASRWYEERNNEQFF; cdr3_nt: TGCGCCAGCAGGTGGTATGAAGAGCGGAACAATGAGCAGTTCTTC; j_call: TRBJ2-1; d_call: NA; v_call: TRBV5-1; cdr3_length: 15; clone_size: NA
cdr3_aa: CASSPPSGQETQYF; cdr3_nt: TGTGCCAGCTCACCACCGAGCGGCCAAGAGACCCAGTACTTC; j_call: TRBJ2-5; d_call: NA; v_call: TRBV18; cdr3_length: 14; clone_size: NA
cdr3_aa: CAIRQGAREKLFF; cdr3_nt: TGTGCCATCCGACAGGGGGCACGGGAAAAACTGTTTTTT; j_call: TRBJ1-4; d_call: TRBD1; v_call: TRBV28; cdr3_length: 13; clone_size: NA
cdr3_aa: CAWKTGSIFNTF; cdr3_nt: TGTGCCTGGAAGACAGGTTCTATCTTTAACACCTTC; j_call: TRBJ1-2; d_call: NA; v_call: TRBV30; cdr3_length: 12; clone_size: NA